This TCR beta chain was captured in a study of T cell repertoires in cytomegalovirus infection. This clonotype appeared many times. The V gene's germline CDR1 is SGHTA and CDR2 FQGNSA. V was clipped by 5 bases and J by 0 bases, with 10 bases between them. CDR3 length: 15 residues. TCRdb used MiXCR to reprocess the reads, holding one entry per CDR3 protein. The sample consists of hundreds of thousands of distinct CDR3 sequences, approximately 8.9% of them appearing once. Sample: PBMCs. The chain has TRBV7-2 and TRBJ1-4; a possible D gene is TRBD1 (5 bases). This TCR was sampled from a human donor in good health (CMV status not recorded). Some clones in this sample may be carry-over from other donors' samples. As DNA, the CDR3 is TGTGCCAGCAGCCGCGACAGAACAACTAATGAAAAACTGTTTTTT. Its translation is CASSRDRTTNEKLFF.